Following are 3 T cell receptor beta chains from one sample sequenced in a study of blood T cell repertoires in COVID-19. Clones were read by immunoSEQ multiplex PCR, and TCRdb kept only the in-frame ones, dropping some. The table has 55,000 to 75,000 clones, 72% seen once. Source material: peripheral blood. The receptors were sampled from a woman in her seventies with COVID-19, enrolled during active disease.

The V and J genes are TRBV29-1 and TRBJ2-7, with D possibly being TRBD1 (6 bases). Germline CDR1 and CDR2: SQVTM and ANQGSEA. CDR3 length: 13 amino acids. Between the trimmed V and J ends, which lost 7 bases and 2 bases, there was a span of 15 bases. CDR3 region: CSGGQGLAYEQYF. The CDR3 DNA reads as TGCAGCGGGGGGCAGGGGTTGGCCTACGAGCAGTACTTC.

V is TRBV7-2 and J is TRBJ1-6, with D possibly matching TRBD1 (6 bases). In germline, CDR1 is SGHTA, CDR2 FQGNSA. The CDR3 extends over 15 amino acids. Trimming pared 1 base from V and 10 bases from J, leaving 14 bases between. Here the CDR3 reads CASSLGGQGHSPLHF. DNA for the CDR3: TGTGCCAGCAGCTTAGGGGGGCAGGGGCACTCACCCCTCCACTTT.

The chain links TRBV14 to TRBJ1-2; 8 positions match TRBD1. Trimming took 4 bases from V and 8 from J; bases not matched to a gene: 9. This CDR3 comprises 14 residues. The V gene's germline CDR1 is SGHDN and CDR2 FVKESK. CDR3 nucleotides: TGTGCCAGCAGCCTAGGACAGGGATCAGGGGGCTACACCTTC. Its translation is CASSLGQGSGGYTF.